This T cell receptor (beta chain) comes out of a study of cytomegalovirus exposure and HLA in healthy donors. Study-level results: What a later analysis reportedly showed was that an Asian-associated ancestry cluster had fewer N-insertions than the approximately 670-donor mean. TCR beta chain V- and J-gene trimming was linked, in a later analysis, to a missense variant in DCLRE1C. Productive status was seen about 87% or about 30% of the time for most TCR beta V segments in an earlier analysis.

On this clone: The antigen is unknown.

Germline V gene lookup returns CDR1 SGHAT and CDR2 FQNNGV. Trimming took 5 bases from V and 2 from J; bases not matched to a gene: 4. The CDR3 loop spans 15 amino acids. The primer mix had 60 Vbeta and 13 Jbeta primers. Sequenced by immunoSEQ multiplex PCR; TCRdb stores in-frame clones only, minus some. The profile shows 110,000 to 150,000 clones, roughly 10% of them singletons. The receptor was isolated from a male donor in good health and CMV-seronegative. The V call is TRBV11-2, the J call TRBJ1-3; 9 bases are shared with TRBD1. Material: PBMCs. The CDR3: CASSLRQGAGNTIYF. CDR3 bases: TGTGCCAGCAGCCTGCGACAGGGGGCTGGAAACACCATATATTTT.